The source of this T cell receptor (beta chain) is a study of T-cell memory formation after mild COVID-19. As to this clonotype: What it binds is not known.

TCRdb itself ran the 5' RACE reads through MiXCR, one entry per CDR3 protein. Altogether 500,000 to 600,000 distinct CDR3 sequences are present, over 15% being singletons, with the ten largest covering 12%. V lost 4 bases, J lost 7 bases, and 7 bases lay in between. The CDR3 runs to 12 residues. The V gene's germline CDR1 is KGHDR and CDR2 SFDVKD. The study's findings and limits: Clones which contracted sat mainly in CM and EM if CD4+, and in EMRA if CD8+.

The receptor was derived from an adult woman who had mild COVID-19 (a few samples of this study predate the infection). Cell type and time point are not known. V and J are TRBV24-1 and TRBJ1-5; D is ambiguous. The specimen was PBMCs or a T cell subset sorted from them (not recorded which). For the CDR3, the DNA is TGTGCCACCAGTGACCCCGGCCAGCCCCAGCATTTT. It translates to CATSDPGQPQHF.